This TCR beta chain was obtained from a study of T cells after yellow fever vaccination. The CDR3 totals 13 residues. J was trimmed by 10 bases and V by 7 bases; bases with no gene match: 9. CDR1 and CDR2 from the germline V gene are DFQATT and SNEGSKA (reference sequence). About this clonotype itself: As yet, its antigen is unknown.

Findings of the study overall: Though weaker, the secondary response peaked faster, on day 5 versus 15. Contaminants from the bulk population, in the form of abundant clonotypes, could be found in FACS-sorted repertoires.

MiXCR, applied by TCRdb to the 5' RACE reads, yields one record per CDR3 protein. This repertoire shows 610,000 or so distinct CDR3 sequences, roughly an eighth found once; its top ten account for just under 15%. The TCR sequence derives from a man younger than 40 who received the YFV17D yellow fever vaccine. Sequenced here: PBMCs, sampled on the day of the yellow fever booster vaccination. The chain links TRBV20-1 to TRBJ1-4, with 10 bases fitting TRBD1. CDR3 sequence (DNA): TGCAGTGTTGGACGACAGGGGGCCGGAAAACTGTTTTTT. Translation: CSVGRQGAGKLFF.